This T cell receptor (beta chain) emerged from a study of blood T cell repertoires in COVID-19. Sequencing was performed with immunoSEQ multiplex PCR; in TCRdb, only in-frame clones are kept and a portion is missing. The data show 24,000 or so clones, around 90% seen once. Germline V CDR1 and CDR2: SNHLY, FYNNEI. CDR3 length equals 17 residues. V was clipped by 2 bases and J by 7 bases, with 20 bases between them. Sequences were obtained from peripheral blood. This TCR came from a human donor in a cohort sampled during active COVID-19. The donor label of this sample is uncertain. This chain connects TRBV2 to TRBJ1-4; D remains unclear. The CDR3 spells CASSETKIGPGGEKLFF. Written as DNA, the CDR3 is TGTGCCAGCAGTGAAACAAAAATTGGCCCGGGAGGTGAAAAACTGTTTTTT. Based on the CDR3 plus reference TRBV2 and TRBJ1-4, the full variable domain is EPEVTQTPSHQVTQMGQEVILRCVPISNHLYFYWYRQILGQKVEFLVSFYNNEISEKSEIFDDQFSVERPDGSNFTLKIRSTKLEDSAMYFCASSETKIGPGGEKLFFGSGTQLSVL.